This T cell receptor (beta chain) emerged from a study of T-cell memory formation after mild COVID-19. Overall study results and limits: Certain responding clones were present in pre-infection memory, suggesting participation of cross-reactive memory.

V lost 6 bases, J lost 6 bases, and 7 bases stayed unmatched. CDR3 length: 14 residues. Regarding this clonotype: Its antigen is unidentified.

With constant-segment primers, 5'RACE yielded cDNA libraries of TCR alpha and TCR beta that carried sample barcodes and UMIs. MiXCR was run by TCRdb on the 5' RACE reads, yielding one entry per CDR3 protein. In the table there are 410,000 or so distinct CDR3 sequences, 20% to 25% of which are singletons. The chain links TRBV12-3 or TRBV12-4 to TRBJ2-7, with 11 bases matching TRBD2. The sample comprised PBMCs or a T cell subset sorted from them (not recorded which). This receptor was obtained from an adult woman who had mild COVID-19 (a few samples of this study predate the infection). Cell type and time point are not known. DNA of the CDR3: TGTGCCAGCAGATGGGGACTAGCGGCGTCCGAGCAGTACTTC. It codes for CASRWGLAASEQYF.